This T cell receptor beta chain appears in the sequencing data of a study of cytomegalovirus exposure and HLA in healthy donors. The PCR employed 60 Vbeta primers together with 13 Jbeta primers. TCRdb keeps only in-frame clones here, not all; method: immunoSEQ multiplex PCR. This sample's clone table lists approximately 110,000 clones. V was trimmed by 3 bases and J by 11 bases, leaving 16 bases between them. This CDR3 is built from 12 residues. Germline-derived CDR1 and CDR2 are GTSNPN and SVGIG (reference sequence). V usage is TRBV30 and J usage is TRBJ1-1; possible D gene TRBD1, 5 bases. Sequencing was done on a sample of PBMCs. The receptor was derived from a man aged 50-60 years in good health and CMV-seronegative. DNA for the CDR3: TGTGCCTGGAGCGCCAGGCGGGGACGGGCTTTCTTT. It codes for CAWSARRGRAFF. Together with reference TRBV30 and TRBJ1-1, the CDR3 gives the full variable domain: SQTIHQWPATLVQPVGSPLSLECTVEGTSNPNLYWYRQAAGRGLQLLFYSVGIGQISSEVPQNLSASRPQDRQFILSSKKLLLSDSGFYLCAWSARRGRAFFGQGTRLTVV.